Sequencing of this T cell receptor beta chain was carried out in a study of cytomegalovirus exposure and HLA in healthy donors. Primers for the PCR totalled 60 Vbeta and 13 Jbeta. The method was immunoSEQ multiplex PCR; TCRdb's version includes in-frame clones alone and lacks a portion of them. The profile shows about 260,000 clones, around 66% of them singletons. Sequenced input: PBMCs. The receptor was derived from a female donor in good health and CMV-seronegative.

The CDR3 loop reads CASRLESYEQYF. The CDR3 DNA follows: TGTGCCAGCCGACTAGAATCCTACGAGCAGTACTTC. This chain connects TRBV6-5 to TRBJ2-7; possible D gene TRBD2, 6 bases. V gave up 8 bases and J gave up 1 base, with 9 bases separating them. Germline loops: CDR1 MNHEY, CDR2 SVGAGI. CDR3 length: 12 amino acids.